The 25 T cell receptor beta chains below all came from one sample that was sequenced in a study of vaccination effects on CD4 cells after COVID-19. TCRdb's copy holds only in-frame clones and misses some; the assay was immunoSEQ multiplex PCR. The profile shows more than 20,000 clones, more than 60% of them singletons. These receptors lack a known antigen. Antigen-specific CD4+ T cell clonotypes were called by their expansion after viral peptide-pool culture in ViraFEST. When around nine days of culture had elapsed, CD4+ T cells were isolated. Infection with SARS-CoV-2 occurred in the person between March and December 2020, and PCR confirmed it. Sequencing used CD4+ T cells from PBMCs cultured with a peptide pool, obtained before COVID-19 vaccination. The receptors here all came from a human donor who had a prior SARS-CoV-2 infection.

The rearrangement uses TRBV2 and TRBJ1-1, with a weak D call TRBD1 (6 bases). Germline CDR1 is SNHLY and CDR2 is FYNNEI. The CDR3 contains 13 residues. V lost 6 bases to trimming and J lost 0 bases, with 8 bases between them. The CDR3 loop reads CASRQGLNTEAFF. CDR3 nucleotides: TGTGCCAGCAGACAGGGTTTGAACACTGAAGCTTTCTTT. The variable domain in full, completed from reference TRBV2 and TRBJ1-1, reads EPEVTQTPSHQVTQMGQEVILRCVPISNHLYFYWYRQILGQKVEFLVSFYNNEISEKSEIFDDQFSVERPDGSNFTLKIRSTKLEDSAMYFCASRQGLNTEAFFGQGTRLTVV.

The V gene is TRBV2, the J gene TRBJ2-1, with 7 bases aligning to TRBD2. The CDR3 runs to 14 residues. The germline V gene encodes CDR1 SNHLY and CDR2 FYNNEI. The trim removed 11 bases at V and 9 bases at J, leaving 16 bases unmatched. The DNA for the CDR3 is TGTGCCGGCAAATTCGAGAGCGGGAACATTGAGCAGTTCTTC. Amino acids: CAGKFESGNIEQFF.

The rearrangement uses TRBV10-1 and TRBJ1-1; D not resolved. Germline V gene data show CDR1 as WNHNN and CDR2 as SYGVQD (reference sequence). The CDR3 covers 14 residues. The V end was cut by 2 bases, the J end by 1 base, with 8 bases between. The CDR3 is CASSENGWNTEAFF. In nucleotides, the CDR3 is TGCGCCAGCAGTGAGAACGGCTGGAACACTGAAGCTTTCTTT.

The chain joins TRBV21-1 to TRBJ2-3; TRBD1 was called by the table and not checked on the DNA. TRBV21-1 is deemed a pseudogene. CDR3 length: 14 residues. The chain's CDR3 is CASSKVGKRGSGGF. The CDR3 DNA reads TGTGCCAGCAGCAAAGTTGGAAAGAGGGGTTCAGGGGGTTTT.

The chain carries TRBV19 and TRBJ2-1; tentatively, D is TRBD1 (5 bases). The germline CDR1 and CDR2 sequences are LNHDA and SQIVND (reference sequence). The CDR3 runs 14 residues. V was trimmed by 4 bases and J by 12 bases, leaving 19 bases between them. The CDR3 DNA reads TGTGCCAGTAGTACCAGGAATAGGGGTAGGGGGCAGTTCTTC. Its translation is CASSTRNRGRGQFF.

This clone has a handful of counts. V usage is TRBV24-1 and J usage is TRBJ2-3; D is ambiguous. V lost 9 bases, J lost 2 bases, and 11 bases lay in between. This CDR3 contains 13 residues. The germline V gene encodes CDR1 KGHDR and CDR2 SFDVKD. CDR3 in amino acids: CATGRAHTDTQYF. The CDR3 nucleotides read TGTGCCACCGGAAGAGCCCACACAGATACGCAGTATTTT.

The genes are TRBV5-6 and TRBJ2-5, with TRBD2 as a possible D gene (5 bases). This CDR3 comprises 17 residues. Germline V gene sequence: CDR1 SGHDT, CDR2 YYEEEE. V shed 0 bases and J shed 1 base, with 16 bases lying between them. CDR3 sequence: CASSLDFLAGFQETQYF. The CDR3 nucleotides read TGTGCCAGCAGCTTGGACTTTCTGGCGGGCTTCCAAGAGACCCAGTACTTC.

The V and J genes are TRBV30 and TRBJ2-5, with 7 bases that match TRBD1. Trimming took 7 bases from V and 5 from J; bases not matched to a gene: 10. There are 13 residues in the CDR3. Germline CDR1 is GTSNPN and CDR2 is SVGIG (reference sequence). DNA for the CDR3: TGTGCCTACTCGACAGGGTTGACGGAGACCCAGTACTTC. It is translated as CAYSTGLTETQYF.

The chain employs TRBV5-1 and TRBJ2-7; D tentatively fits TRBD1 or TRBD2 (5 bases each). The V gene's germline CDR1 is SGHRS and CDR2 YFSETQ. Trimming took 0 bases from V and 5 from J, leaving 9 bases between them. CDR3 length equals 13 residues. The CDR3 reads CASSLGGENEQYF. CDR3 coding DNA: TGCGCCAGCAGCTTGGGAGGGGAAAACGAGCAGTACTTC. Filled out from reference TRBV5-1 and TRBJ2-7, the complete variable domain reads KAGVTQTPRYLIKTRGQQVTLSCSPISGHRSVSWYQQTPGQGLQFLFEYFSETQRNKGNFPGRFSGRQFSNSRSEMNVSTLELGDSALYLCASSLGGENEQYFGPGTRLTVT.

The V and J genes are TRBV30 and TRBJ2-2, with D possibly being TRBD1 or TRBD2 (5 bases each). The CDR3 covers 17 residues. Germline V lookup: CDR1 GTSNPN, CDR2 SVGIG (reference sequence). V lost 3 bases and J lost 3, with 20 bases in between. The CDR3 loop reads CAWRHRGLGPHTGELFF. CDR3 nucleotides: TGTGCCTGGAGACATCGGGGCCTGGGACCCCACACCGGGGAGCTGTTTTTT. The whole variable domain, filled in from reference TRBV30 and TRBJ2-2, reads SQTIHQWPATLVQPVGSPLSLECTVEGTSNPNLYWYRQAAGRGLQLLFYSVGIGQISSEVPQNLSASRPQDRQFILSSKKLLLSDSGFYLCAWRHRGLGPHTGELFFGEGSRLTVL.

The chain carries TRBV10-3 and TRBJ1-1; D remains unclear. V was shortened by 5 bases and J by 1 base, with 8 bases between the two germline ends. Germline lookup yields CDR1 ENHRY and CDR2 SYGVKD. The CDR3 loop spans 13 amino acids. In DNA, the CDR3 is TGTGCCATCAGTCGTACAGAGAACACTGAAGCTTTCTTT. Amino acids: CAISRTENTEAFF.

V is TRBV5-1 and J is TRBJ1-1; 10 nucleotides match TRBD1. V was pared by 4 bases and J by 3 bases, with 12 bases of the junction left unmatched. Germline-derived CDR1 and CDR2 are SGHRS and YFSETQ. The length of the CDR3 is 17 residues. CDR3 nucleotides: TGCGCCAGCAGCCGTGGAACGGGACAGGGGCTATACACTGAAGCTTTCTTT. Translation: CASSRGTGQGLYTEAFF.

This clone showed up just a few times. The chain couples TRBV10-1 to TRBJ2-2, with a weak D call TRBD2 (6 bases). Germline V lookup: CDR1 WNHNN, CDR2 SYGVQD (reference sequence). This CDR3 spans 14 amino acids. The V gene lost 4 bases and the J gene lost 6 bases, with 12 bases spanning the gap. The chain's CDR3 is CASSGGRRAGELFF. Written as DNA, the CDR3 is TGCGCCAGCAGTGGGGGGAGGAGGGCCGGGGAGCTGTTTTTT.

The chain links TRBV25-1 to TRBJ1-6, with a weak D call TRBD1 (5 bases). This CDR3 region has 12 residues. The V end was cut by 8 bases, the J end by 7 bases, with 9 bases between. CDR1 and CDR2 (germline): MGHDK, SYGVNS. This CDR3 reads CASRGANSPLHF. DNA of the CDR3: TGTGCCAGCCGCGGGGCCAATTCACCCCTCCACTTT. The full variable domain, completed using reference TRBV25-1 and TRBJ1-6, is EADIYQTPRYLVIGTGKKITLECSQTMGHDKMYWYQQDPGMELHLIHYSYGVNSTEKGDLSSESTVSRIRTEHFPLTLESARPSHTSQYLCASRGANSPLHFGNGTRLTVT.

The chain uses TRBV6-6 and TRBJ1-1; weak D call: TRBD1 (5 bases). The CDR3 length is 14 residues. Trimming shortened V by 2 bases and J by 5 bases, and 12 bases separated the two germline ends. CDR1 and CDR2 from the germline V gene are MNHNY and SVGAGI (reference sequence). The CDR3 is CASSYNRLETEAFF. DNA of the CDR3: TGTGCCAGCAGTTACAACAGGCTGGAAACTGAAGCTTTCTTT.

This clone was seen only a few times. The V call is TRBV2, the J call TRBJ2-3; the D gene is possibly TRBD2 (5 bases). V lost 6 bases, J lost 7 bases, and 8 bases lay in between. The CDR3 has 11 amino acids. Germline V gene lookup returns CDR1 SNHLY and CDR2 FYNNEI. CDR3 sequence reads: CASSWEYTQYF. The CDR3, as DNA: TGTGCCAGCAGCTGGGAGTATACGCAGTATTTT. Based on the CDR3 plus reference TRBV2 and TRBJ2-3, the full variable domain is EPEVTQTPSHQVTQMGQEVILRCVPISNHLYFYWYRQILGQKVEFLVSFYNNEISEKSEIFDDQFSVERPDGSNFTLKIRSTKLEDSAMYFCASSWEYTQYFGPGTRLTVL.

The chain couples TRBV27 to TRBJ1-6; D not resolved. Germline V gives CDR1 MNHEY, CDR2 SMNVEV (reference sequence). The V end was cut by 3 bases, the J end by 8 bases, with 14 bases between. This CDR3 spans 15 amino acids. The CDR3 nucleotides read TGTGCCAGCAGTTTTGACGGAATTAATCATTCACCCCTCCACTTT. Translation gives CASSFDGINHSPLHF.

The table lists this clone with a few counts. The V and J genes are TRBV4-1 and TRBJ2-7; 7 bases match TRBD1. Germline CDR1 MGHRA, CDR2 YSYEKL. The trim removed 3 bases at V and 0 bases at J, leaving 8 bases unmatched. The CDR3 runs to 16 residues. In DNA, the CDR3 is TGCGCCAGCAGCCAGTACGGGACAGCTAGCTCCTACGAGCAGTACTTC. Its translation: CASSQYGTASSYEQYF.

The chain combines TRBV5-1 with TRBJ2-3; no clear D gene. Germline CDR1 reads SGHRS; CDR2 reads YFSETQ. V dropped 0 bases and J dropped 5 bases, with 4 bases sitting between them. The CDR3 contains 12 residues. The CDR3 sequence: CASSLAGDTQYF. The CDR3 DNA is TGCGCCAGCAGCTTGGCCGGAGATACGCAGTATTTT.

This clone was detected once. The V and J genes are TRBV11-3 and TRBJ2-2; the match to TRBD2 covers 10 bases. Germline CDR1 reads SGHNT; CDR2 reads YENEEA. V was clipped by 3 bases and J by 0 bases; unmatched bases: 7. CDR3 length equals 18 residues. The CDR3 nucleotides read TGTGCCAGCAGCTTCAACCTAGCGGGAGCGGCGAACACCGGGGAGCTGTTTTTT. As protein: CASSFNLAGAANTGELFF. The complete variable domain, with remaining parts taken from reference TRBV11-3 and TRBJ2-2, reads EAGVVQSPRYKIIEKKQPVAFWCNPISGHNTLYWYLQNLGQGPELLIRYENEEAVDDSQLPKDRFSAERLKGVDSTLKIQPAELGDSAVYLCASSFNLAGAANTGELFFGEGSRLTVL.

The chain employs TRBV7-9 and TRBJ2-5; 7 bases match TRBD2. This CDR3 region has 15 residues. CDR1 and CDR2 (germline): SEHNR, FQNEAQ (reference sequence). Losses at the gene ends were 3 bases for V and 1 base for J; bases not matched to a gene: 5. CDR3 sequence reads: CASSFNLAGQETQYF. As DNA, the CDR3 is TGTGCCAGCAGCTTCAATTTAGCGGGCCAAGAGACCCAGTACTTC. The variable domain in full, with the rest retrieved from reference TRBV7-9 and TRBJ2-5, is DTGVSQNPRHKITKRGQNVTFRCDPISEHNRLYWYRQTLGQGPEFLTYFQNEAQLEKSRLLSDRFSAERPKGSFSTLEIQRTEQGDSAMYLCASSFNLAGQETQYFGPGTRLLVL.

The V call is TRBV7-9, the J call TRBJ1-5; a possible D gene is TRBD1 (5 bases). Germline lookup yields CDR1 SEHNR and CDR2 FQNEAQ (reference sequence). This CDR3 contains 14 residues. Trimming left V 5 bases short and J 3 bases short, with 11 bases between. The CDR3 nucleotides read TGTGCCAGCAGCCTGGGGGGAATCAATCAGCCCCAGCATTTT. This codes for CASSLGGINQPQHF.

The chain joins TRBV6-5 to TRBJ2-5, with 7 positions matching TRBD1. V was clipped by 5 bases and J by 2 bases; unmatched bases: 5. This CDR3 contains 14 residues. The V gene's germline CDR1 is MNHEY and CDR2 SVGAGI. The CDR3 nucleotides read TGTGCCAGCAGTAACGACAGGGTTCAAGAGACCCAGTACTTC. This codes for CASSNDRVQETQYF.

The chain recombines TRBV11-3 with TRBJ2-7; D gene unclear. Trimming left V 2 bases short and J 1 base short, with 9 bases between. This CDR3 is built from 14 residues. The germline gives CDR1 SGHNT, CDR2 YENEEA. The CDR3 protein is CASSLSPASYEQYF. For the CDR3, the DNA is TGTGCCAGCAGCTTAAGCCCAGCTTCCTACGAGCAGTACTTC.

The V call is TRBV15, the J call TRBJ2-1, with D tentatively TRBD1 (6 bases). This CDR3 spans 20 amino acids. Germline V gene sequence: CDR1 LNHNV, CDR2 YYDKDF (reference sequence). The ends were cut back, 0 bases at V and 0 bases at J, with 21 bases in the middle. CDR3 coding DNA: TGTGCCACCAGCAGAGATGGTTGGGGCAAGGGGGTATCCTCCTACAATGAGCAGTTCTTC. Translation: CATSRDGWGKGVSSYNEQFF.